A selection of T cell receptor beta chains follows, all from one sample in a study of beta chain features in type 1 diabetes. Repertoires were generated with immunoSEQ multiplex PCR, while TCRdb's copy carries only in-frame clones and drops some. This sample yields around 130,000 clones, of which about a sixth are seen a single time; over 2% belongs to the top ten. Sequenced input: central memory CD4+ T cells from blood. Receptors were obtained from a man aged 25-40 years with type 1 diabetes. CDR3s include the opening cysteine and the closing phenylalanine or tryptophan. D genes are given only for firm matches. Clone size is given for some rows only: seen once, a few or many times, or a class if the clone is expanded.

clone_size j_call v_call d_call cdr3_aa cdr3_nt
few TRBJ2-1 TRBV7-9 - CASSPLQGGQGNEQFF TGTGCCAGCAGCCCCCTGCAGGGGGGGCAAGGGAATGAGCAGTTCTTC
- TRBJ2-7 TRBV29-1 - CSVRDVSSYEQYF TGCAGCGTCCGGGACGTTAGCTCCTACGAGCAGTACTTC
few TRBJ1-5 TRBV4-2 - CASSQENRVNQPQHF TGTGCCAGCAGCCAAGAGAACAGGGTAAATCAGCCCCAGCATTTT
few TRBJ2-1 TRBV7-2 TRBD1 CASSAAGTGWHEQFF TGTGCCAGCAGCGCGGCCGGGACAGGGTGGCATGAGCAGTTCTTC
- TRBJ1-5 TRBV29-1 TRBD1 CSVATGRSQPQHF TGCAGCGTCGCGACAGGGAGGAGTCAGCCCCAGCATTTT
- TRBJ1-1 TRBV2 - CASSEGRERLNTEAFF TGTGCCAGCAGTGAAGGCAGAGAAAGGCTGAACACTGAAGCTTTCTTT
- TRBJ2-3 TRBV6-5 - CASSDRTRRDTQYF TGTGCCAGCAGTGATCGTACCCGGAGAGATACGCAGTATTTT
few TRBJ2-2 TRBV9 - CASSGLQTGELFF TGTGCCAGCAGCGGACTGCAAACCGGGGAGCTGTTTTTT
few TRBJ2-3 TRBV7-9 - CASSLNQLSTDTQYF TGTGCCAGCAGCTTAAACCAGCTTAGCACAGATACGCAGTATTTT
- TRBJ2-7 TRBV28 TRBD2 CASSLGTSDSYEQYF TGTGCCAGCAGTTTAGGGACTAGCGACTCCTACGAGCAGTACTTC
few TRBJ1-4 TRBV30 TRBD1 CAWTPGQGNEKLFF TGTGCCTGGACCCCGGGACAGGGAAACGAAAAACTGTTTTTT
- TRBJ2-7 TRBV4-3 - CASSLETTYEQYF TGCGCCAGCAGCCTGGAGACTACCTACGAGCAGTACTTC
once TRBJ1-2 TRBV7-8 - CASSAPGRIYGYTF TGTGCCAGCAGCGCCCCCGGACGGATCTATGGCTACACCTTC
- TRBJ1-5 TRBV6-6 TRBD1 CASSDRDYNQPQHF TGTGCCAGCAGTGACAGGGACTACAATCAGCCCCAGCATTTT
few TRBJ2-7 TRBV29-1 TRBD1 CSVVGTGYNEQYF TGCAGCGTGGTCGGGACAGGGTACAACGAGCAGTACTTC
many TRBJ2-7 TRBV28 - CASSSDIGEQYF TGTGCCAGCAGTTCAGACATTGGGGAGCAGTACTTC
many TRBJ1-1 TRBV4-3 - CASSQVHRVNTEAFF TGCGCCAGCAGCCAGGTTCACAGGGTGAACACTGAAGCTTTCTTT
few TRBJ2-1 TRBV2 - CASSDGSYNEQFF TGTGCCAGCAGTGATGGGTCCTACAATGAGCAGTTCTTC
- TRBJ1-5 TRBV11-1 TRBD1 CASSQGGRQPQHF TGTGCCAGCAGCCAGGGGGGCCGTCAGCCCCAGCATTTT
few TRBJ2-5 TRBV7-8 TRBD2 CASSPRTSGGETQYF TGTGCCAGCAGCCCCAGGACTAGCGGGGGGGAGACCCAGTACTTC
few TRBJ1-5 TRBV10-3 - CAISEDIGALQPQHF TGTGCCATCAGTGAGGACATCGGGGCCCTTCAGCCCCAGCATTTT
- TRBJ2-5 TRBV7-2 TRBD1 CASRPRQGVGETQYF TGTGCCAGCAGACCCCGACAGGGCGTGGGGGAGACCCAGTACTTC
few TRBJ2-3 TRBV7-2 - CASSLTDSQYF TGTGCCAGCAGCTTGACAGACTCGCAGTATTTT